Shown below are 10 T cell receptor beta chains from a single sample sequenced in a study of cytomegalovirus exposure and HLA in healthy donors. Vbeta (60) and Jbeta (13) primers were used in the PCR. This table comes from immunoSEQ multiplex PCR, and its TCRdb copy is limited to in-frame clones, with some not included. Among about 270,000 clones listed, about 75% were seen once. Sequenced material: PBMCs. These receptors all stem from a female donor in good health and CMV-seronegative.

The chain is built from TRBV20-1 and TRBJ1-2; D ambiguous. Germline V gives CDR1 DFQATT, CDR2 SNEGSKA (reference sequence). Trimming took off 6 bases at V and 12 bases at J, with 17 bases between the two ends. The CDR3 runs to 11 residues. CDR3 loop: CSALRETGDTF. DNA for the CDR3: TGCAGTGCCCTGAGGGAGACCGGAGACACCTTC.

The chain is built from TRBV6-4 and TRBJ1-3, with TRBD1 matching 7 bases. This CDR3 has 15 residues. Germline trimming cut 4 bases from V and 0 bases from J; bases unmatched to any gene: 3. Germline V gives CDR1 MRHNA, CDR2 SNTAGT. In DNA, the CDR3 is TGTGCCAGCAGTGCGGGGGACAGCTCTGGAAACACCATATATTTT. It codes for CASSAGDSSGNTIYF.

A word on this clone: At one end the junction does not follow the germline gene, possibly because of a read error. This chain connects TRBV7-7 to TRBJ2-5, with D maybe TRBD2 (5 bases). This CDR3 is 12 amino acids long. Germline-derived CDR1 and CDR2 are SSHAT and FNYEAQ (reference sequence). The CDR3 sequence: CASTSSRGTQYF. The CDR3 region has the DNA TGTGCTAGCACCTCCTCCCGGGGGACCCAGTACTTC.

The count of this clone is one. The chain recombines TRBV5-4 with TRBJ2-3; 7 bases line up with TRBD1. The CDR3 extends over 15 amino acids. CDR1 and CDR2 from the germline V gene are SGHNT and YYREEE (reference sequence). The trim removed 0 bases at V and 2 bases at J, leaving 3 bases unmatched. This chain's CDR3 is CASSLAGTVTDTQYF. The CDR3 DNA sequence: TGTGCCAGCAGCTTGGCCGGGACAGTCACAGATACGCAGTATTTT.

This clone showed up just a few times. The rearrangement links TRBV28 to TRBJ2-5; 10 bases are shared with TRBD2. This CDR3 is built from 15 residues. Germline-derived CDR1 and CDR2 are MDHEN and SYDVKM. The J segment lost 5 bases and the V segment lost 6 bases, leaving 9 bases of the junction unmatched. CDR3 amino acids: CASSRSLAGPETQYF. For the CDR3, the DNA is TGTGCCAGCAGCCGCTCACTAGCGGGACCGGAGACCCAGTACTTC.

The CDR3 nucleotides read TGTGCCAGCAGTGAAATGGTAGGGAGGGCCAAAAACATTCAGTACTTC. Amino acids: CASSEMVGRAKNIQYF. The chain uses TRBV2 and TRBJ2-4; TRBD2 might be the D (6 bases). The CDR3 loop spans 16 amino acids. V dropped 2 bases and J dropped 1 base, with 12 bases sitting between them. Germline-derived CDR1 and CDR2 are SNHLY and FYNNEI.

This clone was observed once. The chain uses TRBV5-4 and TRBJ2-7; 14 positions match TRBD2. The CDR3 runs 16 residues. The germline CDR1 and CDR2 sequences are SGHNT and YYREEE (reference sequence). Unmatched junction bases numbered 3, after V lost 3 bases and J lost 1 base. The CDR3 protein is CASSSGTSGGSYEQYF. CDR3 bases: TGTGCCAGCAGCTCTGGGACTAGCGGGGGATCCTACGAGCAGTACTTC.

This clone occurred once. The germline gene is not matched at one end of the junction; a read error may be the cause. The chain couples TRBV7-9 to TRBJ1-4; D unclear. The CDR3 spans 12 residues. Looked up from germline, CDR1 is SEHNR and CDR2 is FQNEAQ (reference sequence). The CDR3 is CSSGEFGEKLFF. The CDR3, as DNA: TGTTCCAGCGGAGAGTTCGGAGAAAAACTGTTTTTT.

CDR3 in amino acids: CASIEGGRGGYEQYF. The CDR3 region has the DNA TGTGCCAGCATTGAGGGCGGGAGGGGCGGATACGAGCAGTACTTC. The chain has TRBV6-1 and TRBJ2-7; 9 nucleotides match TRBD2. The CDR3 loop spans 15 amino acids. Germline values: CDR1 MNHNS, CDR2 SASEGT. The V and J ends lost 7 bases and 4 bases, in that order; junction bases with no gene match: 11.

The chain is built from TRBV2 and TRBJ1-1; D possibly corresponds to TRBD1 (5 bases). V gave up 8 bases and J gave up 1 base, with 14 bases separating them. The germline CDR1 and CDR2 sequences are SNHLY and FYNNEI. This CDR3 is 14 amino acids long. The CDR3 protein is CASHDRDPNTEAFF. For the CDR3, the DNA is TGTGCCAGCCATGACAGAGACCCGAACACTGAAGCTTTCTTT.